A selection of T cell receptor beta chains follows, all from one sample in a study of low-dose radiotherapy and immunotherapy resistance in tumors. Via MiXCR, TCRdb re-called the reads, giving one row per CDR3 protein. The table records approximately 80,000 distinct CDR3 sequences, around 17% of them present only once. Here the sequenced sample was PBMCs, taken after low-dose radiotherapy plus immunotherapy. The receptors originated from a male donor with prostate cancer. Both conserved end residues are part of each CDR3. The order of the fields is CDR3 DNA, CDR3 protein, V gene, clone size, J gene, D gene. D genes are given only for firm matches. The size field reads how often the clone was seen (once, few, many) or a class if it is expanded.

CDR3nt: TGCAGTGCGTCCAAGGTCGATGAGCAGTTCTTC; CDR3aa: CSASKVDEQFF; v_gene: TRBV20-1; abundance: many; j_gene: TRBJ2-1; d_gene: .
CDR3nt: TGCAGTGCTACAGGGACGAACGAGCAGTACTTC; CDR3aa: CSATGTNEQYF; v_gene: TRBV20-1; abundance: few; j_gene: TRBJ2-7; d_gene: .
CDR3nt: TGTGCCAGCAGTCCTGTCCCTCGCCCGTGGGGCACCGGGGAGCTGTTTTTT; CDR3aa: CASSPVPRPWGTGELFF; v_gene: TRBV6-2/TRBV6-3; abundance: many; j_gene: TRBJ2-2; d_gene: .
CDR3nt: TGTGCCAGTAACCCCGGACGGGGAAGGTCGAACACCGGGGAGCTGTTTTTT; CDR3aa: CASNPGRGRSNTGELFF; v_gene: TRBV19; abundance: many; j_gene: TRBJ2-2; d_gene: .
CDR3nt: TGCAGTGCTCTGCACGGGGAGACCCAGTACTTC; CDR3aa: CSALHGETQYF; v_gene: TRBV20-1; abundance: many; j_gene: TRBJ2-5; d_gene: .
CDR3nt: TGTGCCAGTAGTATGGGTCGGTTGGCTAGCGGGAGGAACATTCAGTACTTC; CDR3aa: CASSMGRLASGRNIQYF; v_gene: TRBV19; abundance: many; j_gene: TRBJ2-4; d_gene: TRBD2
CDR3nt: TGCGCCAGCAGCCCCCGCGGGGGTGCTAGCGGGAGGGCCGGCATGCCGGAGCAGTTCTTC; CDR3aa: CASSPRGGASGRAGMPEQFF; v_gene: TRBV5-1; abundance: many; j_gene: TRBJ2-1; d_gene: TRBD2
CDR3nt: TGTGCCAGTAGTATGAGTCGCCCCGGGACTAGCGGGACCACAGATACGCAGTATTTT; CDR3aa: CASSMSRPGTSGTTDTQYF; v_gene: TRBV19; abundance: many; j_gene: TRBJ2-3; d_gene: TRBD2
CDR3nt: TGTGCCAGCAGCCCCCGGACGAGGAACACCGGGGAGCTGTTTTTT; CDR3aa: CASSPRTRNTGELFF; v_gene: TRBV7-2; abundance: many; j_gene: TRBJ2-2; d_gene: .
CDR3nt: TGTGCCAGCAGTGAGGGGACAGGCTCCTACGAGCAGTACTTC; CDR3aa: CASSEGTGSYEQYF; v_gene: TRBV6-8; abundance: many; j_gene: TRBJ2-7; d_gene: TRBD1
CDR3nt: TGTGCCAGCAGCTTAGACGGGGCTAGCGGGGCGGGGGAGCAGTACTTC; CDR3aa: CASSLDGASGAGEQYF; v_gene: TRBV7-2; abundance: many; j_gene: TRBJ2-7; d_gene: TRBD2
CDR3nt: TGTGCCAGCTCACCACGAGACTTTACTAGCACAGATACGCAGTATTTT; CDR3aa: CASSPRDFTSTDTQYF; v_gene: TRBV18; abundance: many; j_gene: TRBJ2-3; d_gene: .
CDR3nt: TGCAGCTTTGGACAGAGCTCCTACAATGAGCAGTTCTTC; CDR3aa: CSFGQSSYNEQFF; v_gene: TRBV29-1; abundance: many; j_gene: TRBJ2-1; d_gene: .
CDR3nt: TGTGCCAGCAGCTTAGAGCCCAGTCCTAACTATGGCTACACCTTC; CDR3aa: CASSLEPSPNYGYTF; v_gene: TRBV11-2; abundance: many; j_gene: TRBJ1-2; d_gene: .
CDR3nt: TGTGCCAGCAGCTCCAGCGGAGAGGCCTACAATGAGCAGTTCTTC; CDR3aa: CASSSSGEAYNEQFF; v_gene: TRBV11-3; abundance: many; j_gene: TRBJ2-1; d_gene: .
CDR3nt: TGTGCCAGCAGCATCAGGGTGTCTGGCTACACCTTC; CDR3aa: CASSIRVSGYTF; v_gene: TRBV7-2; abundance: many; j_gene: TRBJ1-2; d_gene: .
CDR3nt: TGTGCCAGCAGCTCCGGGACAGGGGTTTCCGGGGCCAACGTCCTGACTTTC; CDR3aa: CASSSGTGVSGANVLTF; v_gene: TRBV7-2; abundance: many; j_gene: TRBJ2-6; d_gene: TRBD1
CDR3nt: TGCGCCAGCAGCCCCTCGGCGGCTGTCTCCTACGAGCAGTACTTC; CDR3aa: CASSPSAAVSYEQYF; v_gene: TRBV5-1; abundance: many; j_gene: TRBJ2-7; d_gene: .
CDR3nt: TGTGCCAGCAGTAATCCCGGGACAGGGAAGTCCTACGAGCAGTACTTC; CDR3aa: CASSNPGTGKSYEQYF; v_gene: TRBV28; abundance: many; j_gene: TRBJ2-7; d_gene: TRBD1
CDR3nt: TGTGCCAGCAGCTTAGATAGGAATACGCAGTATTTT; CDR3aa: CASSLDRNTQYF; v_gene: TRBV7-3; abundance: many; j_gene: TRBJ2-3; d_gene: .